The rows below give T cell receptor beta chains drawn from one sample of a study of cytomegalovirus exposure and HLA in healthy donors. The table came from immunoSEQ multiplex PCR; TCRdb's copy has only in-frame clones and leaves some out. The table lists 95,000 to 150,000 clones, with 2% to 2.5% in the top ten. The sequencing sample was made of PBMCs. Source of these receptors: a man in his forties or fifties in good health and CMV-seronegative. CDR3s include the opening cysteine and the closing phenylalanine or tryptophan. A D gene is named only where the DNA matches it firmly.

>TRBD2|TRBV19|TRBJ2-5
CASSIDLSASGRSHF
TGTGCCAGTAGTATAGACCTCTCCGCTAGCGGGCGTAGTCACTTC
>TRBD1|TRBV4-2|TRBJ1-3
CASSQVSTGTISGNTIYF
TGTGCCAGCAGCCAAGTTTCGACAGGGACCATCTCTGGAAACACCATATATTTT
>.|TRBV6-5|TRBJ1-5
CASSYRPGDQPQHF
TGTGCCAGCAGTTACCGGCCAGGGGATCAGCCCCAGCATTTT
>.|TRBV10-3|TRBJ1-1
CAIRGRGSGDTEAFF
TGTGCCATCAGGGGCCGCGGGTCGGGGGACACTGAAGCTTTCTTT
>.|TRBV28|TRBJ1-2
CASSPPGSNYGYTF
TGTGCCAGCAGCCCCCCAGGATCTAACTATGGCTACACCTTC
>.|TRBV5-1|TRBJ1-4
CASSHGTQAGEKLFF
TGCGCCAGCAGCCATGGGACTCAGGCTGGGGAAAAACTGTTTTTT
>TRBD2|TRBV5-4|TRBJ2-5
CASSTSGEQETQYF
TGTGCCAGCAGCACTAGCGGAGAGCAAGAGACCCAGTACTTC
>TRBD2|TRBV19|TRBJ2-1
CASSRGLAGYNEQFF
TGTGCCAGTAGCCGGGGACTAGCGGGATACAATGAGCAGTTCTTC
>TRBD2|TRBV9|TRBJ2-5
CASSVGLAGGEETQYF
TGTGCCAGCAGCGTAGGACTAGCGGGAGGAGAAGAGACCCAGTACTTC
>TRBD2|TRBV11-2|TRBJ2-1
CASSRLAGPNEQFF
TGTGCCAGCAGTAGACTAGCGGGACCCAATGAGCAGTTCTTC
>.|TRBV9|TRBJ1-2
CASSVGPNEVYGYTF
TGTGCCAGCAGCGTAGGTCCAAACGAGGTCTATGGCTACACCTTC
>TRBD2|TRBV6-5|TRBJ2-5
CASSYSTSGRRWKQYF
TGTGCCAGCAGTTACTCGACTAGCGGGAGGCGTTGGAAGCAGTACTTC
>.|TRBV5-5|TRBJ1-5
CASSSLRDSPQHF
TGTGCCAGCAGCTCCCTCCGGGATTCTCCCCAGCATTTT
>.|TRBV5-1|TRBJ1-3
CASSLEGQGFGNTIYF
TGCGCCAGCAGCTTGGAGGGTCAGGGCTTCGGAAACACCATATATTTT
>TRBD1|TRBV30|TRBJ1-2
CAWSAPTPGTGPPRYGYTF
TGTGCCTGGAGTGCCCCCACACCCGGGACAGGGCCTCCTCGGTATGGCTACACCTTC
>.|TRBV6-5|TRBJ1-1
CASSPDWRNTEAFF
TGTGCCAGCAGCCCCGACTGGAGGAACACTGAAGCTTTCTTT
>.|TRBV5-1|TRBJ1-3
CASSPNGGAGNTIYF
TGCGCCAGCAGCCCGAACGGGGGGGCTGGAAACACCATATATTTT
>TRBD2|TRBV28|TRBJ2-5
CASTRGTSGEYQETQYF
TGTGCCAGCACCCGGGGGACTAGCGGAGAGTACCAAGAGACCCAGTACTTC
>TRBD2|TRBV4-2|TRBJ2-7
CASSLGLAGPKVEQYF
TGTGCCAGCAGCCTCGGACTAGCGGGACCCAAGGTCGAGCAGTACTTC
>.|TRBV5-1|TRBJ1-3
CASSGGYGTYSGNTIYF
TGCGCCAGCAGCGGAGGGTACGGGACCTACTCTGGAAACACCATATATTTT
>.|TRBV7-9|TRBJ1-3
CAGSLVPRMRSGNTIYF
TGTGCCGGCAGCTTAGTTCCAAGAATGAGGTCTGGAAACACCATATATTTT
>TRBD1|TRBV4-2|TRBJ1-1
CASSQNRGLDTEAFF
TGTGCCAGCAGCCAAAACAGGGGGCTGGACACTGAAGCTTTCTTT
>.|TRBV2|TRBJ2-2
CASSSYTTNTGELFF
TGTGCCAGCAGTTCGTACACGACGAACACCGGGGAGCTGTTTTTT
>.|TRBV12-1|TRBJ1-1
CATAPTTEAFF
TGTGCCACCGCGCCAACCACTGAAGCTTTCTTT
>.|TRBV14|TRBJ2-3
CASSQDSTGLRDTQYF
TGTGCCAGCAGCCAAGATTCGACAGGCCTAAGAGATACGCAGTATTTT
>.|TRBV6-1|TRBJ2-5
CASSKGRGTETQYF
TGTGCCAGCAGTAAGGGCAGGGGCACGGAGACCCAGTACTTC
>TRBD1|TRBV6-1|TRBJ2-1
CASSPGQASYNEQFF
TGTGCCAGCTCGCCAGGACAGGCCTCCTACAATGAGCAGTTCTTC
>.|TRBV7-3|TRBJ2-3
CASSAAKVADTQYF
TGTGCCAGCAGCGCAGCGAAGGTTGCAGATACGCAGTATTTT
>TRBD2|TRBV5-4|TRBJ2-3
CASSFKTSGSGADTQYF
TGTGCCAGCAGCTTCAAGACTAGCGGGAGCGGTGCAGATACGCAGTATTTT
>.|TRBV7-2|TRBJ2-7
CASSLASGLSSSYEQYF
TGTGCCAGCAGCTTAGCTAGTGGGCTTTCGAGCTCCTACGAGCAGTACTTC
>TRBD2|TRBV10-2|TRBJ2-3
CASSDPLADTQYF
TGCGCCAGCAGTGATCCACTAGCGGATACGCAGTATTTT
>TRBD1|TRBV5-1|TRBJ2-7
CASSYLGQGTYEQYF
TGCGCCAGCAGCTATCTCGGACAGGGTACTTACGAGCAGTACTTC
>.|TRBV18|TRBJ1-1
CASSGQANTEAFF
TGTGCCAGCTCAGGACAAGCGAACACTGAAGCTTTCTTT
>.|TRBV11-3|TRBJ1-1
CASSLGHANTEAFF
TGTGCCAGCAGCTTGGGACACGCGAACACTGAAGCTTTCTTT
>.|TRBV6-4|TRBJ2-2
CASSESALKNTGELFF
TGTGCCAGCAGTGAAAGTGCGCTTAAGAACACCGGGGAGCTGTTTTTT
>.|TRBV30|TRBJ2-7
CAWSLVGAANYEQYF
TGTGCCTGGAGCCTGGTTGGAGCAGCCAACTACGAGCAGTACTTC
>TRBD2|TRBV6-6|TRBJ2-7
CASSQRLAGDYEQYF
TGTGCCAGCAGTCAGCGACTAGCGGGGGACTACGAGCAGTACTTC
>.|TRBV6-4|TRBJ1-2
CASSEAGRRGYTF
TGTGCCAGCAGTGAGGCGGGGCGCAGAGGCTACACCTTC
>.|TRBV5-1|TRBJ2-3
CASSLAPTPSTDTQYF
TGCGCCAGCAGCTTGGCTCCGACACCTAGCACAGATACGCAGTATTTT
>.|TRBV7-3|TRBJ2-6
CASSPGSSGANVLTF
TGTGCCAGCAGCCCTGGGAGCTCTGGGGCCAACGTCCTGACTTTC
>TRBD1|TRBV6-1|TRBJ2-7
CASRGQFTSYEQYF
TGTGCCAGCAGGGGACAGTTTACTTCCTACGAGCAGTACTTC
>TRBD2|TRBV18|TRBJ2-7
CASSPGGGLAGPGEQYF
TGTGCCAGCTCACCGGGGGGAGGACTAGCGGGACCGGGAGAGCAGTACTTC
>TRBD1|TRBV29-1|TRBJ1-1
CSSVRPADRGNTEAFF
TGCAGCTCTGTCCGACCCGCGGACAGGGGGAACACTGAAGCTTTCTTT
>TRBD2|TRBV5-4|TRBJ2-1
CASSPELAGGPDEQFF
TGTGCCAGCAGCCCCGAATTAGCGGGAGGGCCGGATGAGCAGTTCTTC
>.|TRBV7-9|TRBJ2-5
CASSSGRELQETQYF
TGTGCCAGCAGCTCCGGGAGAGAGCTCCAAGAGACCCAGTACTTC
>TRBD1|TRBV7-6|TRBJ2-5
CASSLGTGKETQYF
TGTGCCAGCAGCTTAGGGACAGGGAAGGAGACCCAGTACTTC